Below are 17 T cell receptor beta chains sequenced from a single sample in a study of T cells in Graves' hyperthyroidism and ophthalmopathy. What was amplified from RNA transcripts were TCR beta CDR3 regions. The HTBI primer set drove a first-round RT-PCR of the TCR CDR3. TCRdb itself ran the multiplex PCR reads through MiXCR, one entry per CDR3 protein. The sample lists around 480,000 distinct CDR3 sequences; roughly an eighth were seen once. The sample consisted of blood. Receptors were obtained from a woman aged 18 to 35 with Graves' hyperthyroidism.

The chain links TRBV7-2 to TRBJ2-1; D is tentatively TRBD1 or TRBD2 (5 bases each). The CDR3 is 14 residues long. V lost 6 bases, J lost 4 bases, and 13 bases lay in between. In germline, CDR1 is SGHTA, CDR2 FQGNSA. The CDR3 sequence: CASRPGREYNEQFF. CDR3 coding DNA: TGTGCCAGCAGGCCGGGACGGGAATACAATGAGCAGTTCTTC.

The chain joins TRBV7-2 to TRBJ2-3; 16 bases are shared with TRBD2. With V trimmed by 4 bases and J by 4 bases, 5 bases remained unmatched. CDR1 is SGHTA, CDR2 FQGNSA, per germline. This CDR3 comprises 17 residues. CDR3 protein: CASSSGTSGRAPDTQYF. DNA for the CDR3: TGTGCCAGCAGCTCCGGGACTAGCGGGAGGGCCCCAGATACGCAGTATTTT. Full variable domain (remainder filled in from reference TRBV7-2 and TRBJ2-3): GAGVSQSPSNKVTEKGKDVELRCDPISGHTALYWYRQSLGQGLEFLIYFQGNSAPDKSGLPSDRFSAERTGGSVSTLTIQRTQQEDSAVYLCASSSGTSGRAPDTQYFGPGTRLTVL.

This clonotype was detected many times. The chain is built from TRBV20-1 and TRBJ2-2; no clear D gene. The CDR3 is 14 amino acids. Germline V gives CDR1 DFQATT, CDR2 SNEGSKA (reference sequence). V was pared by 3 bases and J by 0 bases, with 8 bases between. The CDR3 here is CSASLESNTGELFF. The CDR3 DNA sequence: TGCAGTGCTAGTTTGGAGTCGAACACCGGGGAGCTGTTTTTT.

Many counts were recorded for this clonotype. This rearrangement joins TRBV24-1 to TRBJ1-1; TRBD1 is a possible D gene (6 bases). This CDR3 spans 15 amino acids. V dropped 3 bases and J dropped 5 bases, with 15 bases sitting between them. Germline assignment: CDR1 KGHDR and CDR2 SFDVKD. The CDR3 loop reads CATSDSSLQGTEAFF. Written as DNA, the CDR3 is TGTGCCACCAGTGATAGTTCCCTCCAGGGGACTGAAGCTTTCTTT.

This clonotype occurred many times. V usage is TRBV7-3 and J usage is TRBJ2-1, with 10 bases aligning to TRBD2. The junction had 6 bases not matched to a gene; V was cut back by 5 bases and J by 5 bases. CDR3 size: 15 residues. Germline CDR1 and CDR2: SGHTA and FQGTGA. The CDR3 bases are TGTGCCAGCAGCCCTAGCGGGAGAAGGGACAATGAGCAGTTCTTC. Its protein product is CASSPSGRRDNEQFF.

Ten or more counts support this clonotype. V gene TRBV2 combines with J gene TRBJ2-7, with TRBD2 as a possible D gene (6 bases). Trimming removed 3 bases at V and 4 bases at J, with 10 bases between. The CDR3 is made up of 13 amino acids. Germline-derived CDR1 and CDR2 are SNHLY and FYNNEI. The CDR3 DNA sequence: TGTGCCAGCAGTGAGGGGGAGGTATACGAGCAGTACGTC. Protein: CASSEGEVYEQYV.

This clonotype was detected ten times or more. The chain links TRBV14 to TRBJ2-1, with TRBD2 as a possible D gene (5 bases). From germline, CDR1 is SGHDN and CDR2 FVKESK. V was cut by 3 bases and J by 9 bases, with 15 bases left in between. This CDR3 has 14 amino acids. The CDR3 spells CASSHLVGAPEQFF. Written as DNA, the CDR3 is TGTGCCAGCAGCCACCTCGTGGGAGCCCCTGAGCAGTTCTTC.

Worth noting for this clonotype: This may arise from a read error, as a much more abundant clone is one base away. The rearrangement uses TRBV12-3 or TRBV12-4 and TRBJ2-5, with TRBD2 matching over 9 bases. The CDR3 extends over 14 amino acids. The J segment lost 7 bases and the V segment lost 2 bases, leaving 5 bases of the junction unmatched. The CDR3 sequence is CASSLIAGDGTQYF. The CDR3 nucleotides are TGTGCCAGCAGTTTAATAGCGGGAGATGGGACCCAGTACTTC.

This clonotype has a handful of counts. This chain joins TRBV7-3 and TRBJ1-1, with D possibly TRBD1 on 5 matching bases. The germline V gene encodes CDR1 SGHTA and CDR2 FQGTGA. This CDR3 contains 14 residues. The germline V and J ends were trimmed by 2 bases and 5 bases, with 12 bases remaining between them. The DNA for the CDR3 is TGTGCCAGCAGCTTACGGGGCCCTGGGACTGAAGCTTTCTTT. Protein: CASSLRGPGTEAFF.

This clonotype was counted ten times or more. The rearrangement joins TRBV29-1 to TRBJ2-7, with 7 bases matching TRBD2. The CDR3 runs 14 residues. The germline V gene has CDR1 SQVTM and CDR2 ANQGSEA. J was trimmed by 0 bases and V by 5 bases; bases with no gene match: 7. CDR3 sequence (DNA): TGCAGCGTTTATGGACTAGGCGTCTCCTACGAGCAGTACTTC. The encoded protein is CSVYGLGVSYEQYF.

In this sample, this clonotype turned up many times. The chain has TRBV24-1 and TRBJ2-1, with 10 bases fitting TRBD2. The CDR3 runs 16 residues. Germline V gene data show CDR1 as KGHDR and CDR2 as SFDVKD. V was pared by 3 bases and J by 6 bases, with 7 bases of the junction left unmatched. In DNA, the CDR3 is TGTGCCACCAGTGATGCCGGACTAGCGGTTTTCAATGAGCAGTTCTTC. It translates to CATSDAGLAVFNEQFF.

This clonotype has only a few counts. The chain employs TRBV20-1 and TRBJ2-3; 7 nucleotides line up with TRBD2. CDR1 DFQATT and CDR2 SNEGSKA come from the germline V gene (reference sequence). The J segment lost 6 bases and the V segment lost 3 bases, leaving 9 bases of the junction unmatched. This CDR3 is built from 14 residues. The CDR3 DNA sequence: TGCAGTGCTAGTTCGCGGGAGACGGTGGATACGCAGTATTTT. This encodes CSASSRETVDTQYF.

This clonotype was seen many times. J is TRBJ2-7 and V is TRBV11-1, with a weak D call TRBD2 (5 bases). The CDR3 has 12 amino acids. Germline V CDR1 and CDR2: SGHAT, FQDESV (reference sequence). Trimming stripped 3 bases from V and 3 bases from J, with 6 bases between. The CDR3 loop reads CASSLTIYEQYF. Here the CDR3 DNA reads TGTGCCAGCAGCTTGACTATCTACGAGCAGTACTTC. Filled out from reference TRBV11-1 and TRBJ2-7, the complete variable domain reads EAEVAQSPRYKITEKSQAVAFWCDPISGHATLYWYRQILGQGPELLVQFQDESVVDDSQLPKDRFSAERLKGVDSTLKIQPAELGDSAMYLCASSLTIYEQYFGPGTRLTVT.

This clonotype came up many times. The chain recombines TRBV19 with TRBJ1-1, with D perhaps matching TRBD1 (5 bases). V lost 8 bases to trimming and J lost 1 base, with 11 bases between them. This CDR3 has 13 residues. CDR1 is LNHDA, CDR2 SQIVND, per germline (reference sequence). In DNA form, the CDR3 reads TGTGCCAGTCGATGGGGGAAGAACACTGAAGCTTTCTTT. This encodes CASRWGKNTEAFF.

For this clonotype: A read error may explain this, as a much larger clone is one base away. The rearrangement joins TRBV11-1 to TRBJ1-1; the D is unclear. Germline CDR1 reads SGHAT; CDR2 reads FQDESV (reference sequence). The CDR3 contains 13 residues. The CDR3 region has the DNA TGTGCCAGCAGCCCGCACCCTTCCACTGGAGCTTTCTTT. Its translation: CASSPHPSTGAFF.

In this sample, this clonotype turned up a few times. The rearrangement uses TRBV3-1 and TRBJ2-2, with TRBD1 identical over 7 bases. Germline-derived CDR1 and CDR2 are LGHDT and YNNKEL (reference sequence). V dropped 4 bases and J dropped 5; count of bases not matched to a gene: 7. The CDR3 covers 15 residues. The CDR3 bases are TGTGCCAGCAGCCTCCGGGACAGCTATACCGGGGAGCTGTTTTTT. Translation: CASSLRDSYTGELFF.

The table lists this clonotype with many counts. The chain links TRBV5-6 to TRBJ2-5, with D hard to call. V gave up 1 base and J gave up 1 base, with 11 bases separating them. Germline-derived CDR1 and CDR2 are SGHDT and YYEEEE. This CDR3 is built from 15 residues. As DNA, the CDR3 is TGTGCCAGCAGCTTGTTCCAGGCAGTCCAAGAGACCCAGTACTTC. Its translation is CASSLFQAVQETQYF.